Below are 29 T cell receptor beta chains sequenced from a single sample in a study of blood T cell repertoires in COVID-19. TCRdb keeps only in-frame clones here, not all; method: immunoSEQ multiplex PCR. The table records 350,000 to 450,000 clones, approximately 91% of them present only once. Specimen: PBMCs or T cells enriched from blood (not recorded which). Source of these receptors: a woman between 18 and 29 years old who had been exposed to COVID-19.

The rearrangement uses TRBV4-3 and TRBJ1-3, with TRBD1 matching 8 bases. The germline gives CDR1 LGHNA, CDR2 YSLEER. The CDR3 sequence is 18 residues long. V trimming: 1 base; J trimming: 0 bases; junction bases outside the gene matches: 8. Written as DNA, the CDR3 is TGCGCCAGCAGCCAAGGTCTTGGACAGGGACTCTCTGGAAACACCATATATTTT. Amino acid sequence: CASSQGLGQGLSGNTIYF.

A word on this clone: Relative to the germline gene, one junction end is altered; a read error may explain this. V gene TRBV25-1 combines with J gene TRBJ1-2, with a weak D call TRBD1 (5 bases). CDR1 and CDR2 (germline): MGHDK, SYGVNS. There are 13 residues in the CDR3. CDR3 bases: TGTGCCAGCAGTGAAAAGTTGAGTTCGGCCAGGGACTTC. It is translated as CASSEKLSSARDF.

This chain links TRBV28 with TRBJ1-1; D might be TRBD1 (5 bases). V lost 2 bases to trimming and J lost 11 bases, with 12 bases between them. CDR3 length: 12 amino acids. CDR1 and CDR2 from the germline V gene are MDHEN and SYDVKM. CDR3: CASSLGGFGAFF. CDR3 in DNA: TGTGCCAGCAGTTTAGGGGGGTTTGGGGCTTTCTTT. The variable domain in full, with the rest retrieved from reference TRBV28 and TRBJ1-1, is DVKVTQSSRYLVKRTGEKVFLECVQDMDHENMFWYRQDPGLGLRLIYFSYDVKMKEKGDIPEGYSVSREKKERFSLILESASTNQTSMYLCASSLGGFGAFFGQGTRLTVV.

This chain uses TRBV2 with TRBJ2-3, with TRBD2 identical over 7 bases. CDR3 length equals 15 residues. Germline V gene lookup returns CDR1 SNHLY and CDR2 FYNNEI. The ends lost 6 bases at V and 4 bases at J; junction bases unmatched: 10. CDR3 sequence reads: CASRFLAVRADTQYF. The CDR3 DNA sequence: TGTGCCAGCAGGTTTCTAGCGGTCCGGGCAGATACGCAGTATTTT.

This clone showed up just once. The genes are TRBV7-9 and TRBJ2-7, with 8 bases that match TRBD2. CDR3 length: 16 residues. Trimming took 5 bases from V and 0 from J; bases not matched to a gene: 9. Germline CDR1 SEHNR, CDR2 FQNEAQ (reference sequence). The CDR3 coding sequence is TGTGCCAGCAGCCTCCGTACTAGCGGTAGCTCCTACGAGCAGTACTTC. Its protein is CASSLRTSGSSYEQYF.

The chain recombines TRBV24-1 with TRBJ1-4, with 9 bases that match TRBD1. CDR3 length: 15 residues. With 2 bases clipped from V and 8 bases from J, the junction kept 5 bases outside the gene matches. The germline gives CDR1 KGHDR, CDR2 SFDVKD. CDR3 in amino acids: CATSDSTGGSEKLFF. CDR3 bases: TGTGCCACCAGTGATTCGACAGGGGGTAGCGAAAAACTGTTTTTT.

The J gene is TRBJ2-2, the V gene TRBV11-2, with D maybe TRBD1 (5 bases). The CDR3 has 15 amino acids. V was cut by 2 bases and J by 1 base, with 8 bases left in between. Germline V gene data show CDR1 as SGHAT and CDR2 as FQNNGV. Here the CDR3 DNA reads TGTGCCAGCAGCTTATGGACACAGAACACCGGGGAGCTGTTTTTT. Protein: CASSLWTQNTGELFF. Filled out from reference TRBV11-2 and TRBJ2-2, the complete variable domain reads EAGVAQSPRYKIIEKRQSVAFWCNPISGHATLYWYQQILGQGPKLLIQFQNNGVVDDSQLPKDRFSAERLKGVDSTLKIQPAKLEDSAVYLCASSLWTQNTGELFFGEGSRLTVL.

The chain couples TRBV6-4 to TRBJ2-1; 9 positions agree with TRBD2. The CDR3 covers 14 residues. V lost 3 bases and J lost 9; bases outside the gene matches: 6. Looked up from germline, CDR1 is MRHNA and CDR2 is SNTAGT. CDR3 protein: CASSDGSGGGEQFF. CDR3 DNA sequence: TGTGCCAGCAGTGATGGTAGCGGGGGCGGTGAGCAGTTCTTC.

CDR3 DNA sequence: TGTGCCAGCTGGGGACAGGTCGGTTCCTACGAGCAGTACTTC. The encoded protein is CASWGQVGSYEQYF. The chain combines TRBV28 with TRBJ2-7; 8 positions match TRBD1. V gave up 8 bases and J gave up 1 base; unmatched junction bases: 7. Germline V CDR1 and CDR2: MDHEN, SYDVKM. The CDR3 consists of 14 residues.

The chain carries TRBV6-1 and TRBJ2-5, with TRBD1 matching over 9 bases. The trim removed 6 bases at V and 5 bases at J, leaving 7 bases unmatched. CDR1 is MNHNS, CDR2 SASEGT, per germline. The CDR3 consists of 14 residues. The CDR3 coding sequence is TGTGCCAGCAGACGTCCGGGACAGGGTGAGACCCAGTACTTC. Its translation: CASRRPGQGETQYF.

This clone has a single count. The rearrangement links TRBV6-6 to TRBJ1-1; 10 bases align to TRBD1. The germline gives CDR1 MNHNY, CDR2 SVGAGI (reference sequence). The CDR3 is 15 amino acids. With V trimmed by 4 bases and J by 2 bases, 4 bases remained unmatched. The CDR3 loop reads CASSSTGGENTEAFF. The CDR3 DNA reads TGTGCCAGCAGTTCGACAGGGGGCGAAAACACTGAAGCTTTCTTT.

The V call is TRBV27, the J call TRBJ1-1; a weak D match, TRBD1 (5 bases). This CDR3 has 14 amino acids. The germline gives CDR1 MNHEY, CDR2 SMNVEV (reference sequence). Trimming took 4 bases from V and 6 from J, leaving 15 bases between them. CDR3 in DNA: TGTGCCAGCAGTTCCCTCGGCGGGGACGCTGAAGCTTTCTTT. This translates into CASSSLGGDAEAFF.

The rearrangement links TRBV7-9 to TRBJ1-4, with 10 bases lining up with TRBD1. The germline gives CDR1 SEHNR, CDR2 FQNEAQ (reference sequence). Germline trimming cut 5 bases from V and 5 bases from J; bases unmatched to any gene: 2. The CDR3 spans 14 residues. The CDR3 protein is CASSGTGENEKLFF. The CDR3 DNA sequence: TGTGCCAGCAGCGGGACAGGGGAGAATGAAAAACTGTTTTTT.

The J gene is TRBJ2-1, the V gene TRBV4-2; a weak D match, TRBD2 (5 bases). Trimming pared 1 base from V and 7 bases from J, leaving 14 bases between. The CDR3 length is 15 residues. CDR1 and CDR2 (germline): LGHNA, YNFKEQ. CDR3 in DNA: TGTGCCAGCAGCCAAGCTAACCTAGCTCTAAATGAGCAGTTCTTC. Its protein product is CASSQANLALNEQFF.

The V and J genes are TRBV6-1 and TRBJ1-5, with 10 nucleotides matching TRBD1. Germline CDR1 is MNHNS and CDR2 is SASEGT. CDR3 length equals 20 residues. The trim removed 1 base at V and 0 bases at J, leaving 12 bases unmatched. This CDR3 is CASSEEVGQGSWYSNQPQHF. The CDR3 region has the DNA TGTGCCAGCAGTGAAGAAGTGGGACAGGGGTCTTGGTATAGCAATCAGCCCCAGCATTTT.

In this sample, this clone turned up once. This chain joins TRBV29-1 and TRBJ2-5, with 7 bases that match TRBD1. V dropped 3 bases and J dropped 1; count of bases not matched to a gene: 8. CDR1 is SQVTM and CDR2 is ANQGSEA in the germline V gene. The CDR3 spans 15 residues. CDR3 in amino acids: CSVDKSRGLQETQYF. CDR3 sequence (DNA): TGCAGCGTTGATAAGTCGAGGGGGCTCCAAGAGACCCAGTACTTC.

The rearrangement uses TRBV19 and TRBJ1-3; the D is unclear. Between the trimmed V and J ends, which lost 6 bases and 0 bases, there was a span of 15 bases. This CDR3 region has 16 residues. Germline lookup yields CDR1 LNHDA and CDR2 SQIVND (reference sequence). The CDR3 spells CASRTRTGSSGNTIYF. The CDR3 coding sequence is TGTGCCAGTAGGACTCGGACGGGGAGCTCTGGAAACACCATATATTTT.

V gene TRBV4-1 combines with J gene TRBJ2-1; 16 bases match TRBD2. The CDR3 is 19 residues long. Trimming removed 5 bases from V and 10 bases from J; junction bases left unmatched: 17. The germline V gene encodes CDR1 MGHRA and CDR2 YSYEKL. The CDR3, as DNA: TGCGCCAGCAGCAAACCGGGACTAGCGGGGGGGCTTGGGGTAACCGAGCAGTTCTTC. Translation: CASSKPGLAGGLGVTEQFF.

V and J are TRBV12-3 or TRBV12-4 and TRBJ1-6; D gene ambiguous. The V and J ends lost 3 bases and 9 bases respectively, with 9 bases between them. The CDR3 runs 13 residues. The CDR3, as DNA: TGTGCCAGCAGTTTTGCTAACTCTTCACCCCTCCACTTT. Translated, it gives CASSFANSSPLHF.

The rearrangement joins TRBV4-1 to TRBJ1-5, with 9 bases matching TRBD1. Unmatched junction bases numbered 9, after V lost 3 bases and J lost 0 bases. The CDR3 length is 18 residues. Germline CDR1 reads MGHRA; CDR2 reads YSYEKL. The CDR3 sequence is CASSHADRGAYSNQPQHF. The CDR3 nucleotides read TGCGCCAGCAGCCATGCGGACAGGGGCGCGTATAGCAATCAGCCCCAGCATTTT.

This clone appeared a single time. This chain connects TRBV27 to TRBJ2-7; D is uncertain. The length of the CDR3 is 11 residues. Trimming stripped 7 bases from V and 6 bases from J, with 10 bases between. Looked up from germline, CDR1 is MNHEY and CDR2 is SMNVEV (reference sequence). The CDR3 sequence is CASTRLFEQYF. The CDR3 nucleotides read TGTGCCAGCACCCGTTTGTTCGAGCAGTACTTC.

The chain is built from TRBV19 and TRBJ1-6, with 9 bases aligning to TRBD1. From germline, CDR1 is LNHDA and CDR2 SQIVND (reference sequence). The CDR3 spans 16 residues. V lost 2 bases and J lost 9; bases outside the gene matches: 8. The CDR3 DNA is TGTGCCAGTAGTATAACAGGGGGCAGCGGTAGTTCACCCCTCCACTTT. It codes for CASSITGGSGSSPLHF. Supplemented by reference TRBV19 and TRBJ1-6, the full variable domain reads DGGITQSPKYLFRKEGQNVTLSCEQNLNHDAMYWYRQDPGQGLRLIYYSQIVNDFQKGDIAEGYSVSREKKESFPLTVTSAQKNPTAFYLCASSITGGSGSSPLHFGNGTRLTVT.

V gene TRBV19 combines with J gene TRBJ2-7, with TRBD1 matching 9 bases. With V trimmed by 7 bases and J by 4 bases, 8 bases remained unmatched. The CDR3 extends over 14 amino acids. Germline loops: CDR1 LNHDA, CDR2 SQIVND (reference sequence). Written as DNA, the CDR3 is TGTGCCAGTAAGTCCGGGACAGGGCTTTACGAGCAGTACTTC. Translating it yields CASKSGTGLYEQYF.

V usage is TRBV10-3 and J usage is TRBJ1-6; 9 bases agree with TRBD1. V lost 10 bases to trimming and J lost 10 bases; unmatched junction nucleotides: 8. Per the germline V gene, CDR1 is ENHRY and CDR2 is SYGVKD. The CDR3 has 13 amino acids. The CDR3 region is CASTGTGQSPLHF. DNA for the CDR3: TGTGCCAGCACCGGGACAGGGCAATCACCCCTCCACTTT.

This clone was seen a few times. The chain is built from TRBV5-8 and TRBJ1-1, with D perhaps matching TRBD1 (6 bases). CDR1 is SGHTS, CDR2 YDEGEE, per germline. Trimming removed 2 bases from V and 5 bases from J, with 19 bases in between. The CDR3 sequence is 16 residues long. The CDR3 sequence is CASSFGPGGGGTEAFF. Written as DNA, the CDR3 is TGTGCCAGCAGCTTTGGCCCCGGGGGGGGCGGAACTGAAGCTTTCTTT.

The gene calls are TRBV21-1 and TRBJ1-1; TRBD1, the table's D call, was not compared with the DNA. TRBV21-1 is a known pseudogene. There are 16 residues in the CDR3. The chain's CDR3 is CASSREGQGENTEAFF. In DNA form, the CDR3 reads TGTGCCAGCAGCCGAGAGGGGCAGGGGGAAAACACTGAAGCTTTCTTT.

The V and J genes are TRBV5-5 and TRBJ1-6, with D perhaps TRBD1 (5 bases). The CDR3 extends over 16 amino acids. Trimming shortened V by 2 bases and J by 6 bases, and 15 bases separated the two germline ends. The germline CDR1 and CDR2 sequences are SGHKS and YYEKEE (reference sequence). This CDR3 is CASSFGGSRGNSPLHF. CDR3 bases: TGTGCCAGCAGCTTCGGAGGGTCGAGGGGTAATTCACCCCTCCACTTT. The full variable domain, with the rest looked up from reference TRBV5-5 and TRBJ1-6, is DAGVTQSPTHLIKTRGQQVTLRCSPISGHKSVSWYQQVLGQGPQFIFQYYEKEERGRGNFPDRFSARQFPNYSSELNVNALLLGDSALYLCASSFGGSRGNSPLHFGNGTRLTVT.

The V call is TRBV6-5, the J call TRBJ1-1; D is uncertain. There are 12 residues in the CDR3. Germline assignment: CDR1 MNHEY and CDR2 SVGAGI. The ends were cut back, 5 bases at V and 5 bases at J, with 9 bases in the middle. CDR3 nucleotides: TGTGCCAGCAGTCCTCAGGTGACTGAAGCTTTCTTT. As protein: CASSPQVTEAFF.

Concerning this clone: The sample carries other DNA sequences with the same CDR3. The chain employs TRBV5-1 and TRBJ1-2; D gene unclear. This CDR3 region has 13 residues. Trimming left V 0 bases short and J 2 bases short, with 5 bases between. Germline CDR1 and CDR2: SGHRS and YFSETQ. The CDR3 protein is CASSLGQNYGYTF. CDR3 DNA: TGCGCCAGCAGCTTGGGTCAAAACTATGGCTACACCTTC.